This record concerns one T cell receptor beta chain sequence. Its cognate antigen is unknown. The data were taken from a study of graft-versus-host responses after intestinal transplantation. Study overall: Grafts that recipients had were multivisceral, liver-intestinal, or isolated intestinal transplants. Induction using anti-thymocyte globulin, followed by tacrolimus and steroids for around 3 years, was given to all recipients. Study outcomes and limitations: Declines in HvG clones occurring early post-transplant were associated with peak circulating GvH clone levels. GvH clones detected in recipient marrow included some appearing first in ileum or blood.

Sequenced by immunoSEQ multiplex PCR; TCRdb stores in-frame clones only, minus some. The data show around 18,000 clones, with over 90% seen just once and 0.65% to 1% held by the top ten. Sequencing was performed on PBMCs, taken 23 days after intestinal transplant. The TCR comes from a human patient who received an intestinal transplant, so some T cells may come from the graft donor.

The CDR3 sequence is CASSEASGSTYEQYF. CDR3 DNA sequence: TGTGCCAGCAGTGAAGCGTCGGGTAGCACCTACGAGCAGTACTTC. This chain connects TRBV6-1 to TRBJ2-7; D gene uncertain. Deletions cut 0 bases from V and 2 bases from J, with 11 bases between. The CDR3 extends over 15 amino acids. Germline V gene data show CDR1 as MNHNS and CDR2 as SASEGT.